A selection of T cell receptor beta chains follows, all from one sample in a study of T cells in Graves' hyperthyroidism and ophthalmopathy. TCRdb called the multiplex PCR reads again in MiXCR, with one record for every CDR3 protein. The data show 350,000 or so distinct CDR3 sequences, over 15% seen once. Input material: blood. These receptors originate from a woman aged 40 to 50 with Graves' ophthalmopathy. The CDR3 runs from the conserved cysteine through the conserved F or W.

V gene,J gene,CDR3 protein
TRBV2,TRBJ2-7,CASSELRVISYEQYF
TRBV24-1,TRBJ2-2,CATSDPGGQYTGELFF
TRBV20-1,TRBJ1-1,CSAESGGLTEAFF
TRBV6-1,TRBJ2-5,CASHPGLAWETQYF
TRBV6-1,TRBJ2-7,CASCIYGSRNEQYF
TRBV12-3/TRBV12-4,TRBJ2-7,CASSLPGSMYEQYF
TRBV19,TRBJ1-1,CASKELEALTEAFF
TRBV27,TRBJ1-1,CASSYTGTGATEAFF
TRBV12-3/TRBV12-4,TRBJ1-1,CASSPSLVTEAFF
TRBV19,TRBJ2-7,CASSITSDSAYEQYF
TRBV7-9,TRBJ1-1,CASSRDTLEAFF
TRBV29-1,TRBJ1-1,CSAKNTEAFF
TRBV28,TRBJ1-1,CASSQENRGAVGNTEAFF
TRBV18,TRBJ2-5,CASSPGPAGRETQYF
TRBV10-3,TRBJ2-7,CAISPYPPGTVTYEQYF
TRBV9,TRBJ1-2,CASSVGVYGYTF
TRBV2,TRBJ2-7,CASRGLAHPYEQYF
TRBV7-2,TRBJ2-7,CASSWDRAIYEQYF
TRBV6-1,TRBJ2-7,CASGSNQYEQYF
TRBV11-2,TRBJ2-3,CASSLLGGRDTQYF
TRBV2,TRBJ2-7,CASSEVTRRAYEQYF
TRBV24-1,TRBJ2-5,CATSDRQTDYWAQYF
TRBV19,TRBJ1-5,CASINKRGVLAQPQHF
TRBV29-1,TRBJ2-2,CSAARTGELFF
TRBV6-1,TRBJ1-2,CVSSVQESPSVGYNF
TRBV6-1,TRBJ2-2,CASSQGVAGELFF
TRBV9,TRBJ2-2,CASSVQVGGTGELFF
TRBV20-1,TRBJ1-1,CSARDFDRVRTEAFF
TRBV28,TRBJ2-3,CASSLLGLALLDTQYF
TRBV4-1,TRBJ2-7,CASSQVLLAGAYEQYF
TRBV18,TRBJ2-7,CASSHSSGLGYEQYF
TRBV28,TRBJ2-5,CASSKLAGGPETQYF
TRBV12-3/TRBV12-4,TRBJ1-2,CASSLVTYGYTF
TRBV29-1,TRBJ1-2,CSVKGDRHYGYTF
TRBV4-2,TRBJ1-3,CASSQVSGASSGNTIYF
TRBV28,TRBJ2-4,CASSPMVSRGLAGVKGRNIQYF
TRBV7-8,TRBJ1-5,CASRKQGDRNQPQHF
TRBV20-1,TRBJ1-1,CSARWGNTEAFF
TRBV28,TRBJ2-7,CASRGAGRSYEQYF
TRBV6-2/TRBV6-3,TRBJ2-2,CASSLDWNTGELFF
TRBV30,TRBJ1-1,CAWSVIGRDTEAFF
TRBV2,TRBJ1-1,CASSEAEGLGSGNTEAFF
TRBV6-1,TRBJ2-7,CASRGAGGSMYEQYF
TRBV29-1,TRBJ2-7,CSAVARSSYEQYF
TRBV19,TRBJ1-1,CATRNDPNTEAFF
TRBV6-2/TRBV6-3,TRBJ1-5,CASSTTSLGSNQPQHF
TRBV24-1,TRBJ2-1,CATSPIGSGGNNEQFF